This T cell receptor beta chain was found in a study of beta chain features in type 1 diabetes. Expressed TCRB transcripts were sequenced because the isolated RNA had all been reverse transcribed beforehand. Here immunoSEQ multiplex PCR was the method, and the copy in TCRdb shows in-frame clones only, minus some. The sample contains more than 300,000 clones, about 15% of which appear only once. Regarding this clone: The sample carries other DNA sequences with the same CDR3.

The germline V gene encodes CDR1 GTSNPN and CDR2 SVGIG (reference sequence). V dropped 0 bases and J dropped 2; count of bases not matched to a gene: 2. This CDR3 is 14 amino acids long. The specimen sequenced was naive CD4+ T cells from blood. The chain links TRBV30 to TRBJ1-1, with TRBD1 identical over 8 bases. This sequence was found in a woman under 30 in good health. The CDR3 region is CAWSVGQGNTEAFF. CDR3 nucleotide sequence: TGTGCCTGGAGTGTCGGACAGGGAAACACTGAAGCTTTCTTT.